This T cell receptor (beta chain) was identified in a study of blood T cell repertoires in COVID-19. Repertoires were generated with immunoSEQ multiplex PCR, while TCRdb's copy carries only in-frame clones and drops some. The table records about 250,000 clones, approximately 85% of them present only once. Trimming removed 6 bases from V and 8 bases from J, with 10 bases in between. Germline V CDR1 and CDR2: MNHEY, SVGEGT. The CDR3 loop spans 11 amino acids. Sequences were obtained from PBMCs or T cells enriched from blood (not recorded which). The sequence was obtained from a woman between 50 and 59 years old with acute COVID-19. The V and J genes are TRBV6-2 or TRBV6-3 and TRBJ1-2; D unclear. CDR3 sequence reads: CASSTRRGYTF. In DNA, the CDR3 is TGTGCCAGCAGCACCCGTCGGGGCTACACCTTC.